This T cell receptor (beta chain) came from a study of molecular identifiers for immune sequencing clone quantification. Background on the study: Replicate runs used RNA from roughly 21,000 or 96,000 naive CD8 cells, which was split five ways into aliquots, and four of those aliquots were then sequenced.

TCRdb reprocessed the PCR reads via MiXCR and lists one record per CDR3 protein. The table has 37,000 or so distinct CDR3 sequences, approximately 17% seen once; the top ten hold roughly 7.1%. The ends were cut back, 2 bases at V and 0 bases at J, with 8 bases in the middle. From germline, CDR1 is SGHAT and CDR2 FQNNGV. This CDR3 is 15 amino acids long. Study-wide findings and caveats: Detecting spiked Jurkat TCR RNA from one cell among approximately 1 million naive cells was reportedly possible.

Naive CD8 T cells were FACS-sorted by CD8+CD4-CCR7+CD45RA+ markers. This clonotype was seen at least ten times. Its target is unknown. This sequence was found in a human donor in good health. Some libraries in this study had Jurkat cell RNA spiked in. The chain uses TRBV11-2 and TRBJ2-1, with D unclear. Sequencing used naive CD8+ T cells from blood, with Jurkat cell RNA spiked in. Subset meaning: FACS-sorted CD8+CD4-CCR7+CD45RA+ naive T cells. CDR3 protein: CASSLYRSSYNEQFF. DNA for the CDR3: TGTGCCAGCAGCTTATACCGGAGCTCCTACAATGAGCAGTTCTTC.